The T cell receptor beta chain under discussion was sequenced for a study of T cells after yellow fever vaccination (dated by TCRdb to about 2019). With respect to the entire study: The SMART-Seq v4 Ultra Low Input RNA kit was used to prepare libraries from fractions with low cell numbers. To follow T-cell clones before and after both primary and booster YFV17D yellow fever vaccination, bulk TCR alpha and beta repertoires underwent longitudinal sequencing. Two healthy male donors made up the cohort, one aged 18 to 29 years and the other aged 30 to 39 years. Blood samples were taken at several timepoints before and after primary and secondary immunization, and bulk PBMC replicates and cell subsets were isolated.

General study outcomes and caveats: Compared with the primary T-cell response, the secondary T-cell response was weaker but faster, peaking on day 5 rather than day 15. Computational filtering was required because FACS-sorted repertoires could contain abundant contaminating clonotypes from the bulk population. Because the study included only a couple of donors, the extent to which the findings can be generalized is limited. A small fraction of clonotypes appeared in both the CD4 and CD8 compartments, likely as a result of convergent recombination. After the booster, most of the clones that had expanded following primary vaccination were detected again (just under 97% of CD4 and around 90% of CD8), which suggests that memory was broadly maintained.

On this clonotype: This clone's antigen is unknown. One base away there is no much larger clone; base qualities are not given.

Sequenced on an Illumina NovaSeq 6000. TCR cDNA was made using 5'RACE template switching, a step that added a universal primer site and unique molecular identifiers. Priming of cDNA synthesis was performed from both the TCR alpha and TCR beta constant segments. Library amplification used two PCR steps, and the second PCR step added sample barcodes and sequencing adapters. Sequencing of libraries was done on Illumina HiSeq 2500 (2x100 bp) or NovaSeq (2x150 bp). The original pipeline was this. Reads were demultiplexed and collapsed into UMI consensus sequences with MIGEC, and V(D)J alignment was performed with MiXCR. Vaccine-responding clonotypes were defined with edgeR using replicate PBMC samples, requiring FDR below 0.01 and a log2 fold change above 5 up to day 15. CD4 or CD8 identity was assigned to each bulk clonotype according to whether the clonotype was present at higher abundance in the sequenced CD4 repertoire or the sequenced CD8 repertoire. Clones were called with MiXCR by TCRdb after fastp trimmed the public reads at Q25, and only in-frame beta chains were retained. Every CDR3 protein is listed once, alongside the most common genes and DNA of its rows. TCRdb's processing, not the authors', yielded these V and J calls. Present in this sample are 340,000 or so distinct CDR3 sequences, approximately 12% of which were seen just once. The ten largest account for 2.5% to 4% of the sample.

The sample's treatment or condition, from its label and the paper: live attenuated yellow fever vaccine strain. A standard Ficoll-Paque protocol was used to isolate PBMCs from peripheral blood. Dynabeads CD4 and CD8 positive selection kits were used to isolate the CD4 and CD8 T-cell fractions. TriZol was used to extract RNA from bulk PBMCs, CD4 and CD8 fractions, and dextramer-positive and dextramer-negative fractions. The germline V gene specifies LGHNA as CDR1 and YNFKEQ as CDR2. V is clipped by 4 bases and J by 0 bases, and the sequence between their germline boundaries is 10 bases long. The CDR3, cysteine through phenylalanine, is 16 amino acids long. The only DNA kept is the CDR3, 48 bases in frame from the first base.

This chain is built from TRBV4-2 and TRBJ1-6, with no reliable assignment of the D segment. This TCR came from a man aged 18-30 years who received the YFV17D yellow fever vaccine. The sequencing used CD4+ T cells sorted from PBMCs, collected 15 days after the yellow fever booster vaccination. DNA sequence: TGTGCCAGCAGCCGAGAACAGAGCTCCTATAATTCACCCCTCCACTTT. Translated, this is CASSREQSSYNSPLHF.